This TCR beta chain was documented in a study of T-cell reconstitution after alpha-beta-depleted transplantation in children. The study's findings and limits: Fresh T-cell production supplied most of the T-cell counts and diversity seen one year after transplant. For some patients, TCRbeta diversity was high at day 60 because of recipient T cells and thymic progenitors that survived. At around two months after transplant, the alpha-beta T cells were reportedly derived from several hundred expanded clones that came from non-depleted graft cells.

This clonotype was observed at least ten times. Its antigen is not known. During its preparation, the TCRbeta library received unique molecular identifiers. TCRdb reprocessed the PCR reads with MiXCR, giving one entry per CDR3 protein. This table holds about 200,000 distinct CDR3 sequences, 6.3% found once. The sequenced sample was PBMCs, obtained before TCRalphabeta/CD19-depleted stem cell transplant. The TCR originated in a girl in the first two years of life with combined immunodeficiency, due to receive a stem cell transplant.

The CDR3 sequence is CASSFGWVPAGELFF. Written as DNA, the CDR3 is TGTGCCAGCAGTTTTGGATGGGTCCCGGCCGGGGAGCTGTTTTTT. J is TRBJ2-2 and V is TRBV28; D gene uncertain. Germline V CDR1 and CDR2: MDHEN, SYDVKM. The germline V and J ends were trimmed by 3 bases and 6 bases, with 14 bases remaining between them. The CDR3 is 15 amino acids. Full variable domain (remainder filled in from reference TRBV28 and TRBJ2-2): DVKVTQSSRYLVKRTGEKVFLECVQDMDHENMFWYRQDPGLGLRLIYFSYDVKMKEKGDIPEGYSVSREKKERFSLILESASTNQTSMYLCASSFGWVPAGELFFGEGSRLTVL.